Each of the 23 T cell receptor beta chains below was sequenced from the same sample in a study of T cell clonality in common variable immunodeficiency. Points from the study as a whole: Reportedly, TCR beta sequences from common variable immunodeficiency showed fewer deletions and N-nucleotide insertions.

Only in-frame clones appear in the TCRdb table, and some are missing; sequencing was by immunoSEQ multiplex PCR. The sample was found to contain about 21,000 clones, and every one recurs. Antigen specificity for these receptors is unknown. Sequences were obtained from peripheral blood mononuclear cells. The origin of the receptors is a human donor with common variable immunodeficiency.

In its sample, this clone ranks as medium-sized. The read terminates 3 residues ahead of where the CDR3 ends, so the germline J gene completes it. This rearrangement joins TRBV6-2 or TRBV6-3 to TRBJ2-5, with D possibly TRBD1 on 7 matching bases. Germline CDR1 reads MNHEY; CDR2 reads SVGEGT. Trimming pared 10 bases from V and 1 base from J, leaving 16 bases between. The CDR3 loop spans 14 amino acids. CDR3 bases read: TGTGCCACCACGGAGGGACAGCCCCAAGAGACC. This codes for CATTEGQPQET. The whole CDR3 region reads CATTEGQPQETQYF.

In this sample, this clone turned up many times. CDR3 residues: CASRSSSYNEQFF. The CDR3 bases that were read are TGTGCCAGCAGGTCCAGCTCCTACAATGAG. This chain connects TRBV7-2 to TRBJ2-1, with no clear D. The sequenced fragment ends 3 residues before the CDR3 boundary, so the rest is inferred from the germline J gene. Trimming cost V 6 bases and J 0 bases, with 6 bases left between them. CDR3 length: 13 residues. CDR1 is SGHTA and CDR2 is FQGNSA in the germline V gene.

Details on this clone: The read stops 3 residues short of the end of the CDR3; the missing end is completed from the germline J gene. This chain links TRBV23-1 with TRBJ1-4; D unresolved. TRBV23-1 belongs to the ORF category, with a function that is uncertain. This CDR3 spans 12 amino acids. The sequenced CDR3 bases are TGCGCCAGCAGTCAATCACCAGCGAAA. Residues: CASSQSPAK. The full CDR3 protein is CASSQSPAKLFF.

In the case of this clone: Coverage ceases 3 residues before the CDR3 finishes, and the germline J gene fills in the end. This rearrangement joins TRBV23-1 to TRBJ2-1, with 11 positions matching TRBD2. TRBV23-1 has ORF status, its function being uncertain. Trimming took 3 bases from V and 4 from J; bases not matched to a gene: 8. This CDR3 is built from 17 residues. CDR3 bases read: TGCGCCAGCAGTCACCCCCCGGGACTAGCGGTTTACAATGAG. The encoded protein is CASSHPPGLAVYNE. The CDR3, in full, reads CASSHPPGLAVYNEQFF.

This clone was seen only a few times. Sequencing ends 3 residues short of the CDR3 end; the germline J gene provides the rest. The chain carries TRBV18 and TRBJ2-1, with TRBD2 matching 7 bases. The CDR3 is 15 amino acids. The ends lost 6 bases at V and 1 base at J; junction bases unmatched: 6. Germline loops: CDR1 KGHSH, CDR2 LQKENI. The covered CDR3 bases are TGTGCCAGCTCGGGGGGGGGACCGTCCTACAATGAG. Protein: CASSGGGPSYNE. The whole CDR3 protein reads CASSGGGPSYNEQFF.

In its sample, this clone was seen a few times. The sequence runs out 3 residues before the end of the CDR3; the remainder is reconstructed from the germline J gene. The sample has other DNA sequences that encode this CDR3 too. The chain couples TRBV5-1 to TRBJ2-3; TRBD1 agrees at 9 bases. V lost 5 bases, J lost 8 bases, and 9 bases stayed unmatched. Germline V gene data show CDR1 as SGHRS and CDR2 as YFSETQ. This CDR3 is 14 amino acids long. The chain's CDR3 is CASSQQGAGRTQYF. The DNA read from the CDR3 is TGCGCCAGCAGTCAACAGGGGGCGGGGCGTACG. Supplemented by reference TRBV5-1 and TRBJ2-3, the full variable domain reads KAGVTQTPRYLIKTRGQQVTLSCSPISGHRSVSWYQQTPGQGLQFLFEYFSETQRNKGNFPGRFSGRQFSNSRSEMNVSTLELGDSALYLCASSQQGAGRTQYFGPGTRLTVL.

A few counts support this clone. The CDR3 sequence: CASSLRQGADEQFF. Incomplete CDR3 DNA: TGTGCCAGCAGCCTGAGACAGGGGGCCGATGAG. The chain carries TRBV7-9 and TRBJ2-1; 10 bases fit TRBD1. The read ends 3 residues before the CDR3 terminus; that terminus is restored from the germline J gene. V shed 5 bases, J shed 8 bases, and the junction held 6 bases outside the gene matches. CDR1 is SEHNR and CDR2 is FQNEAQ in the germline V gene (reference sequence). CDR3 length: 14 residues.

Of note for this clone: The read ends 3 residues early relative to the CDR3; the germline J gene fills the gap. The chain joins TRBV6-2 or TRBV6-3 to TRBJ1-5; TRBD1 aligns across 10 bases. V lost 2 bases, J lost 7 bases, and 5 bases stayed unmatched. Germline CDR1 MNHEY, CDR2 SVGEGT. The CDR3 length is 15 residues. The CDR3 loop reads CASSYVGQGQQPQHF. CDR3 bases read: TGTGCCAGCAGTTACGTGGGACAGGGGCAACAGCCC.

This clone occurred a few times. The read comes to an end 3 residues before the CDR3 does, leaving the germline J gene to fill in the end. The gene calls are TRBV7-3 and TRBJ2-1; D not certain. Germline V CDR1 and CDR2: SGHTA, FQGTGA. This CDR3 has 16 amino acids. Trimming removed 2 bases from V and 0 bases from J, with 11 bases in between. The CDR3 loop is CASSLDGFSSYNEQFF. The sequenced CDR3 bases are TGTGCCAGCAGCTTAGACGGGTTCAGCTCCTACAATGAG.

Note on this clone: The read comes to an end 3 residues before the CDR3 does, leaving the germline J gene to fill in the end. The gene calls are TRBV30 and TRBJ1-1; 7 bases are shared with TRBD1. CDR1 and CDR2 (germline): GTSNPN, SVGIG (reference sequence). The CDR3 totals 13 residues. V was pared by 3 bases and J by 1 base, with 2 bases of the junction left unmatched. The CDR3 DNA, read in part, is TGTGCCTGGAGCAAGGGGGCGAACACTGAA. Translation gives CAWSKGANTE. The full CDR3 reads CAWSKGANTEAFF. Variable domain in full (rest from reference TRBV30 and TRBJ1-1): SQTIHQWPATLVQPVGSPLSLECTVEGTSNPNLYWYRQAAGRGLQLLFYSVGIGQISSEVPQNLSASRPQDRQFILSSKKLLLSDSGFYLCAWSKGANTEAFFGQGTRLTVV.

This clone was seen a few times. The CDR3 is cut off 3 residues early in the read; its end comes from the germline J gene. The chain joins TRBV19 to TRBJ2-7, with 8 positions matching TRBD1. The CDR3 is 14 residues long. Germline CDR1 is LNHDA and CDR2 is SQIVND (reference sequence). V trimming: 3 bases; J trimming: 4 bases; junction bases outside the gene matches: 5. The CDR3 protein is CASSMTGAVYEQYF. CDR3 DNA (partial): TGTGCCAGTAGTATGACAGGGGCGGTGTACGAG.

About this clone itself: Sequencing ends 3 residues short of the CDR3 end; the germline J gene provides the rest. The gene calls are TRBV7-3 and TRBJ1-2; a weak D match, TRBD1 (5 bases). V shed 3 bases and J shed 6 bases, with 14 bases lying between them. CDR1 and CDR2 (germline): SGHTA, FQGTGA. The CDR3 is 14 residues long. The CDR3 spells CASSLGSGGDGYTF. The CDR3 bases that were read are TGTGCCAGCAGCTTGGGATCCGGAGGGGATGGC.

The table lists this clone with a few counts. Incomplete CDR3 DNA: TGTGCCTGGAGTAGCGGGACCCTCTACGAG. It translates to CAWSSGTLYE. The entire CDR3 reads CAWSSGTLYEQYF. The chain employs TRBV30 and TRBJ2-7; 7 bases are a match to TRBD2. The CDR3 extends 3 residues past the end of the read, so its final part is completed from the germline J gene. The length of the CDR3 is 13 residues. The trim removed 2 bases at V and 3 bases at J, leaving 4 bases unmatched. Germline V gene lookup returns CDR1 GTSNPN and CDR2 SVGIG (reference sequence). Supplemented by reference TRBV30 and TRBJ2-7, the full variable domain reads SQTIHQWPATLVQPVGSPLSLECTVEGTSNPNLYWYRQAAGRGLQLLFYSVGIGQISSEVPQNLSASRPQDRQFILSSKKLLLSDSGFYLCAWSSGTLYEQYFGPGTRLTVT.

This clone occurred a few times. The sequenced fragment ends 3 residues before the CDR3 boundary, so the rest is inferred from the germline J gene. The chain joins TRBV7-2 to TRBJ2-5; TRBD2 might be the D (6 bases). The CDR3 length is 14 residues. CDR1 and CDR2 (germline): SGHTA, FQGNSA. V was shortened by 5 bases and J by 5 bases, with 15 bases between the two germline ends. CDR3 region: CASSQYGGSETQYF. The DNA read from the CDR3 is TGTGCCAGCAGCCAATACGGGGGATCGGAGACC.

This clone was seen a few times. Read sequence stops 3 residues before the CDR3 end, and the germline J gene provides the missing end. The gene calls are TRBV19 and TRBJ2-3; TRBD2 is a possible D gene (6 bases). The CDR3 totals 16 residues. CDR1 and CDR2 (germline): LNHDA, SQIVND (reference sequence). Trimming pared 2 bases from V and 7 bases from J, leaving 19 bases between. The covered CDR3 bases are TGTGCCAGTAGTATAACCCCCGGGACTTTTTCAAATACG. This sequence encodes CASSITPGTFSNT. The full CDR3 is CASSITPGTFSNTQYF.

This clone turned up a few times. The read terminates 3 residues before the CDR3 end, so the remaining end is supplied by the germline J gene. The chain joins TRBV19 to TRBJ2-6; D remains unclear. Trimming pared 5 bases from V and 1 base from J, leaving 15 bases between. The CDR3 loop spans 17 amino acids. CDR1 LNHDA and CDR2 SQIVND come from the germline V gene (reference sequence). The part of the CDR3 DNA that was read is TGTGCCAGTAGTTCCCGCGGCCTTATTTCTGGGGCCAACGTC. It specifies CASSSRGLISGANV. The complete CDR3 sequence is CASSSRGLISGANVLTF.

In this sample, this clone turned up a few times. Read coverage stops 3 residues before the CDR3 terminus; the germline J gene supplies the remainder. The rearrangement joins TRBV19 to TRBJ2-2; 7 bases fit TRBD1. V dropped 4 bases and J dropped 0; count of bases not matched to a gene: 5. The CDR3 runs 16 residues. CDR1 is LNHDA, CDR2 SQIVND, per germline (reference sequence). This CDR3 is CASSKGDRTNTGELFF. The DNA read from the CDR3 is TGTGCCAGTAGTAAAGGGGACAGAACGAACACCGGGGAG.

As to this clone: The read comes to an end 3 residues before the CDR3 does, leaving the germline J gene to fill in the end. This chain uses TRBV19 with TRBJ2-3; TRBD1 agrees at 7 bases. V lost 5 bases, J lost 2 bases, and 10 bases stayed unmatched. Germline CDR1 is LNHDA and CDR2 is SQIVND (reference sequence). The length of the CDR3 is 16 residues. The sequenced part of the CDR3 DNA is TGTGCCAGTAGTGCGCACTACAGGGGCCCCACAGATACG. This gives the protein CASSAHYRGPTDT. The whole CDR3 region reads CASSAHYRGPTDTQYF.

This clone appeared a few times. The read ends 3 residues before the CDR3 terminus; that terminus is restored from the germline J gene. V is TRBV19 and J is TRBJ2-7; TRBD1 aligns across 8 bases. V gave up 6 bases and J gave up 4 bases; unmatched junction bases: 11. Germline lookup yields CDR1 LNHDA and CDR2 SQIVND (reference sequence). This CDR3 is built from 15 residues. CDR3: CASRKEAGGGYEQYF. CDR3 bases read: TGTGCCAGTAGGAAGGAGGCAGGGGGCGGGTACGAG.

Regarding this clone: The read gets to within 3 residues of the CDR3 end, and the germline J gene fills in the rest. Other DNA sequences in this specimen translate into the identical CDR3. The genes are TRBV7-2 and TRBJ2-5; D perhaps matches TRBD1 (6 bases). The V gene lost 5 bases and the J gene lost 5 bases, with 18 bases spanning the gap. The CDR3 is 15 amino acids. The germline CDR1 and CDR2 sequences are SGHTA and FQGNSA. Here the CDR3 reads CASSPAVGGGETQYF. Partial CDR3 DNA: TGTGCCAGCAGCCCGGCAGTAGGGGGTGGGGAGACC.

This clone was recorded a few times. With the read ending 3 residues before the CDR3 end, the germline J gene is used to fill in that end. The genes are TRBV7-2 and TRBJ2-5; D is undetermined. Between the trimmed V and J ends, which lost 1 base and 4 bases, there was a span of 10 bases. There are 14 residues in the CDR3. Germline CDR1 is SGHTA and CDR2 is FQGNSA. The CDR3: CASSLDGSGETQYF. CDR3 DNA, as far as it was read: TGTGCCAGCAGCTTAGATGGGTCGGGAGAGACC. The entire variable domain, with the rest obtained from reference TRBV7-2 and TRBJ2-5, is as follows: GAGVSQSPSNKVTEKGKDVELRCDPISGHTALYWYRQSLGQGLEFLIYFQGNSAPDKSGLPSDRFSAERTGGSVSTLTIQRTQQEDSAVYLCASSLDGSGETQYFGPGTRLLVL.

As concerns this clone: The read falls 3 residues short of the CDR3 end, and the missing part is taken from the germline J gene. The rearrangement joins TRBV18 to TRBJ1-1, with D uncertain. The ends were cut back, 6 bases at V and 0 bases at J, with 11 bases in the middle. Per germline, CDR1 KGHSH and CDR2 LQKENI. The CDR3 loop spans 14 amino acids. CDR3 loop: CASSLQEVNTEAFF. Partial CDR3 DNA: TGTGCCAGCTCCCTTCAAGAGGTGAACACTGAA.

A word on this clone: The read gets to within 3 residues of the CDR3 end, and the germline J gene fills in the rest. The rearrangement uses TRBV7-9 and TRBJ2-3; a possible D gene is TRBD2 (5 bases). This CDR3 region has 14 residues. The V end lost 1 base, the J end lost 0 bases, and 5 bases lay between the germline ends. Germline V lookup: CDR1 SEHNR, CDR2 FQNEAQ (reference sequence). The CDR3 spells CASSLGLSTDTQYF. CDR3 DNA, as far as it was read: TGTGCCAGCAGCTTAGGACTAAGCACAGATACG.